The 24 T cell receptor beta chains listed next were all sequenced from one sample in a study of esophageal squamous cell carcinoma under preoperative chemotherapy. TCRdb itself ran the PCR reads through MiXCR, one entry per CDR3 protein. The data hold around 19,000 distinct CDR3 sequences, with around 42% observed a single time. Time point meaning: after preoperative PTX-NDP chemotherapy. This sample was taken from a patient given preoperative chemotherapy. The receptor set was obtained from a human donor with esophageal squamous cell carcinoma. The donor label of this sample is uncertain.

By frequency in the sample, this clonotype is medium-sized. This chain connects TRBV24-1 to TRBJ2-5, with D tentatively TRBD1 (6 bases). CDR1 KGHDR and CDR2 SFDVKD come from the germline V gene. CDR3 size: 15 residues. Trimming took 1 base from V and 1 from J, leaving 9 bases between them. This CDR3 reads CATSDFRGGQETQYF. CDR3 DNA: TGTGCCACCAGTGATTTCAGAGGGGGCCAAGAGACCCAGTACTTC.

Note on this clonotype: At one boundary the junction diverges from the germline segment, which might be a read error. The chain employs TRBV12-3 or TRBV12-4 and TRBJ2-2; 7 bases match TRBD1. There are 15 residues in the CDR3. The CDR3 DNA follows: TGTGCCAGCAGTCCGGACACCTGGGGCACAGGGGCGCTGTTTTTT. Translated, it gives CASSPDTWGTGALFF.

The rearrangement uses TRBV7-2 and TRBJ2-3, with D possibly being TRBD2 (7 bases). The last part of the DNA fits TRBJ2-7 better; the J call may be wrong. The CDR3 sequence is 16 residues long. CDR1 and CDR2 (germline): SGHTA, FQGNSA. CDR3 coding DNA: TGTGCCAGCAGCGCACGAGGGGGGGGAAGCAAAAATACGCAGTACTTC. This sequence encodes CASSARGGGSKNTQYF.

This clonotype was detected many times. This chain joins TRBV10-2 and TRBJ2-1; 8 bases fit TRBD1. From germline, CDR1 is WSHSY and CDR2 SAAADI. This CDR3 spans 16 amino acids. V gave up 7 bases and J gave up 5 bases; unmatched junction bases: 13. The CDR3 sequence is CASTQRSGTGDNEQFF. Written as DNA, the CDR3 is TGCGCCAGCACCCAGAGGTCCGGGACAGGAGACAATGAGCAGTTCTTC.

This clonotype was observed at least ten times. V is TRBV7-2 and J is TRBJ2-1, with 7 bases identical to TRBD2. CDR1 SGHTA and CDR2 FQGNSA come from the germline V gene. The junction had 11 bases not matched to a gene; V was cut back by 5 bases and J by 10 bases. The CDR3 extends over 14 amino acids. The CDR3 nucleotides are TGTGCCAGCAGCAGACGCGGGAGTTCCTACGAGCAGTTCTTC. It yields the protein CASSRRGSSYEQFF.

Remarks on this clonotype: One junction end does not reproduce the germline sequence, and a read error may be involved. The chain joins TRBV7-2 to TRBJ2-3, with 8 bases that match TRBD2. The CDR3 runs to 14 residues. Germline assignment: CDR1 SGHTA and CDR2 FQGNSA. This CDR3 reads CASSTSGRGETQFF. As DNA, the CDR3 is TGTGCCAGCAGCACAAGCGGGAGAGGAGAGACCCAGTTCTTT.

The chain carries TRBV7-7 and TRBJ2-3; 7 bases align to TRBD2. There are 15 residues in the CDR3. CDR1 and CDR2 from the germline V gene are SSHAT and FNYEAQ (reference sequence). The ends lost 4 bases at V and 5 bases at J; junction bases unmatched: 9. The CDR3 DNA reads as TGTGCCAGCAGCTCCGACACTAGCGCGGAAGATACGCAGTATTTT. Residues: CASSSDTSAEDTQYF.

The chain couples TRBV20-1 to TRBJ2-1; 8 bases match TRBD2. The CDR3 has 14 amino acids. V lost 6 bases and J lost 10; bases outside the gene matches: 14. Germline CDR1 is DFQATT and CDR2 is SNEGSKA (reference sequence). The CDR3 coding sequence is TGCAGTGCACCCGGACTAGCCAAAAACTACGAGCAGTTCTTC. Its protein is CSAPGLAKNYEQFF.

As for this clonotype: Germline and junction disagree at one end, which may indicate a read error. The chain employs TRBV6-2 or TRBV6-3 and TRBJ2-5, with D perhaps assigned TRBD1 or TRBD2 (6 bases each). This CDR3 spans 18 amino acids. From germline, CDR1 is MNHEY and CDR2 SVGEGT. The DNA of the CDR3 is TGTGCCAGCAGTTACGCAGGGCACGGGGGCACTGGCGAAGAGACTCAGTACTTC. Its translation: CASSYAGHGGTGEETQYF.

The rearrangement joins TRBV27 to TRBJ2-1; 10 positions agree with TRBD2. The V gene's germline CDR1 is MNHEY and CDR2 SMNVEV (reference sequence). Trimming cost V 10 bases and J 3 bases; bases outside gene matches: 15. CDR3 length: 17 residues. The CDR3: CATQSGLGLAVYNEQFF. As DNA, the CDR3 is TGTGCCACCCAGTCTGGCCTTGGACTAGCGGTCTACAATGAGCAGTTCTTC.

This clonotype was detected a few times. CDR3: CASSRRGDSSTGELFF. CDR3 nucleotide sequence: TGTGCCAGCAGCCGTCGCGGGGACAGTTCCACCGGGGAGCTGTTTTTT. The genes are TRBV7-2 and TRBJ2-2, with a weak D call TRBD1 (7 bases). This CDR3 has 16 amino acids. Germline V gene sequence: CDR1 SGHTA, CDR2 FQGNSA. Trimming shortened V by 5 bases and J by 4 bases, and 17 bases separated the two germline ends.

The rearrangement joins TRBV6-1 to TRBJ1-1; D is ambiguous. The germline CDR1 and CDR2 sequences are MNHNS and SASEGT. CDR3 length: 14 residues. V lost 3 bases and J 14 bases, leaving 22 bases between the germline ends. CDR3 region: CASSELFGNTDSFF. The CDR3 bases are TGTGCCAGCAGTGAGTTATTTGGTAACACTGACTCCTTCTTT.

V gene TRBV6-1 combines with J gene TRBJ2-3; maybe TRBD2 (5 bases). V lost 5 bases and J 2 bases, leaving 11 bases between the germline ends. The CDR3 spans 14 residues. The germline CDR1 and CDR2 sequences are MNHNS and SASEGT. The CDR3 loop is CASSPAESTDTQYF. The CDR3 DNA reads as TGTGCCAGCAGTCCAGCGGAGTCCACAGATACGCAGTATTTT.

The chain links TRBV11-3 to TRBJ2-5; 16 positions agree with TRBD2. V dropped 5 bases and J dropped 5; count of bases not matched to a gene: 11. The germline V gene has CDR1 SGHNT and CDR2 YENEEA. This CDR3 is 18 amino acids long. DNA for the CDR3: TGTGCCAGCAGCCCTGGGACTAGCGGGGGGGCCTTCGGGGAGACCCAGTACTTC. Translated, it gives CASSPGTSGGAFGETQYF. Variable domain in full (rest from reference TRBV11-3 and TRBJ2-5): EAGVVQSPRYKIIEKKQPVAFWCNPISGHNTLYWYLQNLGQGPELLIRYENEEAVDDSQLPKDRFSAERLKGVDSTLKIQPAELGDSAVYLCASSPGTSGGAFGETQYFGPGTRLLVL.

CDR3 sequence (DNA): TGTGCCAGTAGGGGGGGGGGGGCTCGTGGGCCGGATACGCAGTATTTT. This codes for CASRGGGARGPDTQYF. V is TRBV19 and J is TRBJ2-3; D may be TRBD2 (7 bases). Germline V gene lookup returns CDR1 LNHDA and CDR2 SQIVND (reference sequence). Trimming took off 6 bases at V and 6 bases at J, with 22 bases between the two ends. The CDR3 is 16 residues long.

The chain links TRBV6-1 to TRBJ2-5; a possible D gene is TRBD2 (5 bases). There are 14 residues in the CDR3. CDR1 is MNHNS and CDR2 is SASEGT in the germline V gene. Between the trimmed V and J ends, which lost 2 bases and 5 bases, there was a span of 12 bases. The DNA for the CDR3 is TGTGCCAGCAGTGAACATCCGGGATGGGAGACCCAGTACTTC. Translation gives CASSEHPGWETQYF.

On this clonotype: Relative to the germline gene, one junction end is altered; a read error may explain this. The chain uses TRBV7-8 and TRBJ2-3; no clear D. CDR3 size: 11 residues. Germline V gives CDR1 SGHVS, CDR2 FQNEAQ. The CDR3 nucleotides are TGTGCCAACAGCTTAGCCGACGAGCAGTATTTT. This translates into CANSLADEQYF.

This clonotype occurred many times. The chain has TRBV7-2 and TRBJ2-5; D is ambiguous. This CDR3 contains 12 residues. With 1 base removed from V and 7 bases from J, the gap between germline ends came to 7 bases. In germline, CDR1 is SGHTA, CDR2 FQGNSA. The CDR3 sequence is CASSLEGWTQYF. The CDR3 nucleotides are TGTGCCAGCAGCTTAGAAGGCTGGACCCAGTACTTC. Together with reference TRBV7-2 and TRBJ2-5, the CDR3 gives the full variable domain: GAGVSQSPSNKVTEKGKDVELRCDPISGHTALYWYRQSLGQGLEFLIYFQGNSAPDKSGLPSDRFSAERTGGSVSTLTIQRTQQEDSAVYLCASSLEGWTQYFGPGTRLLVL.

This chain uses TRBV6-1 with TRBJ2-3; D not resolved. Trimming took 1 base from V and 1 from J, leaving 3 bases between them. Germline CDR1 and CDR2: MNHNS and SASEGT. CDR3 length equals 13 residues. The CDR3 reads CASSEVGTDTQYF. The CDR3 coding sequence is TGTGCCAGCAGTGAAGTAGGCACAGATACGCAGTATTTT.

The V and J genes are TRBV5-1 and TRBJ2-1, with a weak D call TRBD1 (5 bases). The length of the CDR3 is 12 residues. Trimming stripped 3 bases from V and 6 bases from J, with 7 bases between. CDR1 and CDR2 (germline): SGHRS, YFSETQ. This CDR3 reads CASSSQGNEQFF. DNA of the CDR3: TGCGCCAGCAGCTCCCAGGGCAATGAGCAGTTCTTC.

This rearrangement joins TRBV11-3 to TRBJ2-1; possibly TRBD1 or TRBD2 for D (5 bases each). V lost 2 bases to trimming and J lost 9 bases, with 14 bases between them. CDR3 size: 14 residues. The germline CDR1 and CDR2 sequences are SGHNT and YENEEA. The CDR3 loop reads CASSLSLWDGEQFF. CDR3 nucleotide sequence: TGTGCCAGCAGCTTATCTTTGTGGGACGGTGAGCAGTTCTTC.

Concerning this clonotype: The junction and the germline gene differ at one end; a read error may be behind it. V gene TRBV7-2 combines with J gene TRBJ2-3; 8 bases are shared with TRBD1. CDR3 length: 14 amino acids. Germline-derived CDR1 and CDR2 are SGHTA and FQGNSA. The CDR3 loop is CGSRGPTTTDTQYF. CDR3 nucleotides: TGTGGCAGCAGGGGGCCGACAACCACAGATACTCAGTACTTT.

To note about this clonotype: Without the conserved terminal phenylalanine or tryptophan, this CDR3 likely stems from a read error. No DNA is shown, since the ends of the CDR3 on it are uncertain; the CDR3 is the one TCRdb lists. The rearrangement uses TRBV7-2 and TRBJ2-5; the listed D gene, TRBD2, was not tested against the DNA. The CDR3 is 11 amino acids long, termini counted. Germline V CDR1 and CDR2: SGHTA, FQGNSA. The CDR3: CASSPEESRFS.

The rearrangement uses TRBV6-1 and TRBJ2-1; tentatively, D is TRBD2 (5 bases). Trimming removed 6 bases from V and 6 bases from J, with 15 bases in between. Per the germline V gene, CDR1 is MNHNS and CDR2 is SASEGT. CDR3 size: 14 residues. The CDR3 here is CASSKLGFGNEQFF. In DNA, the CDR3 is TGTGCCAGCAGCAAACTAGGGTTCGGCAATGAGCAGTTCTTC.